This is a list of T cell receptor beta chains from one sample in a study of T-cell memory formation after mild COVID-19. TCRdb reprocessed the 5' RACE reads via MiXCR and lists one record per CDR3 protein. This sample has fewer than 700,000 distinct CDR3 sequences, with 18% found just once. The specimen sequenced was PBMCs or a T cell subset sorted from them (not recorded which). Receptor source: an adult woman who had mild COVID-19 (a few samples of this study predate the infection). Cell type and time point are not known. The CDR3 runs from the conserved cysteine through the conserved F or W. The order of the fields is J gene, D gene, V gene, clone size, CDR3 DNA, CDR3 protein. The D gene is left open where the match is weak. For some rows the clone size is stated as once, few or many, or as a class when expanded; others skip it.

>TRBJ2-1|TRBD2|TRBV24-1|.
TGTGCCACCAGTGACAGTAGCGGGAAGAGCTCCTACAATGAGCAGTTCTTC
CATSDSSGKSSYNEQFF
>TRBJ2-3|TRBD2|TRBV3-1|few
TGTGCCAGCAGCCATGACCCAGAGACTAGCGGGGAAACAGATACGCAGTATTTT
CASSHDPETSGETDTQYF
>TRBJ2-7|.|TRBV7-8|.
TGTGCCAGCAACCTACTCGGGGGCGGCTACGAGCAGTACTTC
CASNLLGGGYEQYF
>TRBJ2-5|.|TRBV7-9|few
TGTGCCAGCAGCCCTGGGGTTGGGGCAGAAGAGACCCAGTACTTC
CASSPGVGAEETQYF
>TRBJ2-1|TRBD1|TRBV5-5|few
TGTGCCAGCAGCTCGAGAGGGGGCCGACCTTCCTACAATGAGCAGTTCTTC
CASSSRGGRPSYNEQFF
>TRBJ1-6|TRBD1|TRBV7-9|few
TGTGCCAGCAGCTTAGGAGGGGGCGGCTATAATTCACCCCTCCACTTT
CASSLGGGGYNSPLHF
>TRBJ2-7|.|TRBV7-8|.
TGTGCCAGCAGCTTGCTGCCAGGGACCTACGAGCAGTACTTC
CASSLLPGTYEQYF
>TRBJ2-1|.|TRBV7-9|few
TGTGCCAGCAGCTTACGGACAACCCCGGCGGGTGAGCAGTTCTTC
CASSLRTTPAGEQFF
>TRBJ2-3|TRBD2|TRBV20-1|once
TGCAGCGGGACTAGCGCTATAGATACGCAGTATTTT
CSGTSAIDTQYF
>TRBJ2-7|.|TRBV10-3|few
TGTGCCATCAGGGAGCGGGACGAGCAGTACTTC
CAIRERDEQYF
>TRBJ1-5|TRBD1|TRBV6-1|.
TGTGCCAGCAGTAAAGGACAGGTCAATCAGCCCCAGCATTTT
CASSKGQVNQPQHF
>TRBJ2-5|.|TRBV7-2|.
TGTGCCAGCAGCTTGGTCAGAGCAGAGACCCAGTACTTC
CASSLVRAETQYF
>TRBJ2-7|.|TRBV10-3|many
TGTGCCATCAGTGAGTCTGGGGGGAGCTCCTACGAGCAGTACTTC
CAISESGGSSYEQYF
>TRBJ2-5|.|TRBV12-3/TRBV12-4|.
TGTGCCAGCGGTTGGACAGAGACCCAGTACTTC
CASGWTETQYF
>TRBJ1-1|.|TRBV7-8|.
TGTGCCAGCAGCTCAACAGGAGAAGAAGCTTTCTTT
CASSSTGEEAFF
>TRBJ1-1|TRBD1|TRBV5-6|.
TGTGCCAGCAGCAAGGAGACAGGGGACTACACTGAAGCTTTCTTT
CASSKETGDYTEAFF
>TRBJ1-1|.|TRBV13|few
TGTGCCAGCAGCCCCCGGATCCTCACTGAAGCTTTCTTT
CASSPRILTEAFF
>TRBJ2-7|.|TRBV6-5|few
TGTGCCAGTCAAAAAACAGCCTTGCCATACTACGAGCAGTACTTC
CASQKTALPYYEQYF
>TRBJ2-1|TRBD1|TRBV20-1|.
TGCAGTGCTAGAGATCGACAGGGAAAGGATGGCTACAATGAGCAGTTCTTC
CSARDRQGKDGYNEQFF
>TRBJ1-5|.|TRBV7-2|few
TGTGCCAGCTTATCAGGGGTTGGCAATCAGCCCCAGCATTTT
CASLSGVGNQPQHF
>TRBJ2-3|TRBD2|TRBV4-3|.
TGCGCCAGCAGCCGGGAGGGACTAGCCTTTACAGATACGCAGTATTTT
CASSREGLAFTDTQYF
>TRBJ2-2|.|TRBV12-3/TRBV12-4|.
TGTGCCAGCACCTTCCCGGACAGATCGACCGGGGAGCTGTTTTTT
CASTFPDRSTGELFF
>TRBJ2-7|.|TRBV3-1|many
TGTGCCAGCAGCCAAGGGGCCTACGAGCAGTACTTC
CASSQGAYEQYF
>TRBJ2-1|.|TRBV20-1|many
TGCAGTGGGCTTTTCTTAGCGGTTAGGCAGTTCTTC
CSGLFLAVRQFF
>TRBJ2-1|.|TRBV30|few
TGTGCCTGGAGCGCGGGATTTCGGAATGAGCAGTTCTTC
CAWSAGFRNEQFF
>TRBJ2-7|.|TRBV28|.
TGTGCCAGCATGTTAAGGGAGGCCTACGAGCAGTACTTC
CASMLREAYEQYF
>TRBJ2-1|TRBD2|TRBV7-2|.
TGTGCCAGCAGCCGTACGGGGGGGCGGTTCTTC
CASSRTGGRFF
>TRBJ2-1|TRBD2|TRBV20-1|.
TGCAGTGCTAGAGATGTGGTCCTAGCGGGGTATAATGAGCAGTTCTTC
CSARDVVLAGYNEQFF
>TRBJ2-1|.|TRBV6-6|.
TGTGCCAGCAGTCCCGGGTCTTTCGATGAGCAGTTCTTC
CASSPGSFDEQFF
>TRBJ2-5|TRBD2|TRBV3-1|.
TGTGCCAGCAGCCAAGATAAGGGGTGGGGACTACGTCAACCGTACCAAGAGACCCAGTACTTC
CASSQDKGWGLRQPYQETQYF
>TRBJ2-2|TRBD2|TRBV11-3|few
TGTGCCAGCAGCGAAGGAACATTGTGGGGACTAGCGGGAGGACACACCGGGGAGCTGTTTTTT
CASSEGTLWGLAGGHTGELFF
>TRBJ2-1|.|TRBV24-1|.
TGTGCCACCAGTGATTCGTTCGGTCCTCCCTACAATGAGCAGTTCTTC
CATSDSFGPPYNEQFF
>TRBJ2-1|TRBD2|TRBV5-5|few
TGTGCCAGCAGCTTGTTAGCGGGATCCTACTACAATGAGCAGTTCTTC
CASSLLAGSYYNEQFF
>TRBJ2-3|.|TRBV9|few
TGTGCCAGCACTAGGGGGGATAGCACAGATACGCAGTATTTT
CASTRGDSTDTQYF
>TRBJ1-5|.|TRBV5-5|few
TGTGCCAGCAGCGGGGAGGGGCAAGGGCTGCCCCAGCATTTT
CASSGEGQGLPQHF
>TRBJ2-1|.|TRBV20-1|.
TGCAGTGCTAGAGATCGGTGGGGGAGCTCCTACAATGAGCAGTTCTTC
CSARDRWGSSYNEQFF
>TRBJ2-5|TRBD2|TRBV9|few
TGTGCCAGCAGCGTAGATGGGAGGGGAACACAAGAGACCCAGTACTTC
CASSVDGRGTQETQYF
>TRBJ2-2|TRBD2|TRBV5-4|.
TGTGCCAGCAGCCTGAGACTAGCGGGAGATAATGTCGGGGAGCTGTTTTTT
CASSLRLAGDNVGELFF
>TRBJ2-1|.|TRBV7-2|.
TGTGCCAGCAGTTTGAACGGGACCCCCCTCAATGAGCAGTTCTTC
CASSLNGTPLNEQFF
>TRBJ2-1|TRBD1|TRBV3-1|few
TGTGCCAGCAGCCCCATTAACAGGGGGCCTTACAATGAGCAGTTCTTC
CASSPINRGPYNEQFF
>TRBJ1-5|.|TRBV28|few
TGTGCCAGCAGTTTTGACTGGTATCAGCCCCAGCATTTT
CASSFDWYQPQHF
>TRBJ1-2|.|TRBV28|.
TGTGCGATCAGGGGAGACTATGGCTACACCTTC
CAIRGDYGYTF
>TRBJ1-5|.|TRBV7-9|.
TGTGCCAGCAGCGGTGGAGCATTCTACGATCAGCCCCAGCATTTT
CASSGGAFYDQPQHF
>TRBJ2-5|TRBD2|TRBV5-4|many
TGTGCCAGCAGTCGACTAGCGGGGGGCAAAGAGACCCAGTACTTC
CASSRLAGGKETQYF
>TRBJ2-1|TRBD2|TRBV7-9|few
TGTGCCAGCAGCTTTAAGCCGGGGGAGCGGGGCAATGAGCAGTTCTTC
CASSFKPGERGNEQFF
>TRBJ2-7|.|TRBV10-3|.
TGTGCCATCGGTAGGAGCTCCTACGAGCAGTACTTC
CAIGRSSYEQYF
>TRBJ2-1|.|TRBV14|few
TGTGCCAGCAGTCCAACGCGGTACAATGAGCAGTTCTTC
CASSPTRYNEQFF
>TRBJ1-2|.|TRBV12-3/TRBV12-4|.
TGTGCCAGCAGTCCGAACAGGGTTGGTGGCTACACCTTC
CASSPNRVGGYTF
>TRBJ1-5|.|TRBV4-3|.
TGCGCCAGCAGCCAAGATACCCGTCAGCCCCAGCATTTT
CASSQDTRQPQHF